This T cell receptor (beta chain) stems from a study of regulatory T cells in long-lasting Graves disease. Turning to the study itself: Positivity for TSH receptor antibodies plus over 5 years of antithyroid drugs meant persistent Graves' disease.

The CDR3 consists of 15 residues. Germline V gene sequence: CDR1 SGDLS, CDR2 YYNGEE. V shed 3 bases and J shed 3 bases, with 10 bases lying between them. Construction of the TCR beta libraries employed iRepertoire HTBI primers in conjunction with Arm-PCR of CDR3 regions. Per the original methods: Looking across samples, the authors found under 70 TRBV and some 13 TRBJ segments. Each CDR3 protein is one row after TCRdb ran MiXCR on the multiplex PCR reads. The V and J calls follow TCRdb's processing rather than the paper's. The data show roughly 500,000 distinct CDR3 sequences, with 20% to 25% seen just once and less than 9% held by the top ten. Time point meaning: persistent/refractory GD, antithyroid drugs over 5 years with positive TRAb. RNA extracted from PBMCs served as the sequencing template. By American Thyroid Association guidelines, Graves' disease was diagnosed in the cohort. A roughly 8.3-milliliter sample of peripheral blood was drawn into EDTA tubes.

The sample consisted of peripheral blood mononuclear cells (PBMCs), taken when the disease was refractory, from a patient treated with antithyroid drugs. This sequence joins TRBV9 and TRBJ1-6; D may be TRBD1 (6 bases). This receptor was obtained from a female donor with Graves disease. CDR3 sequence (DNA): TGTGCCAGCAGCGAGAGGGACAACTATAATTCACCCCTCCACTTT. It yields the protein CASSERDNYNSPLHF.